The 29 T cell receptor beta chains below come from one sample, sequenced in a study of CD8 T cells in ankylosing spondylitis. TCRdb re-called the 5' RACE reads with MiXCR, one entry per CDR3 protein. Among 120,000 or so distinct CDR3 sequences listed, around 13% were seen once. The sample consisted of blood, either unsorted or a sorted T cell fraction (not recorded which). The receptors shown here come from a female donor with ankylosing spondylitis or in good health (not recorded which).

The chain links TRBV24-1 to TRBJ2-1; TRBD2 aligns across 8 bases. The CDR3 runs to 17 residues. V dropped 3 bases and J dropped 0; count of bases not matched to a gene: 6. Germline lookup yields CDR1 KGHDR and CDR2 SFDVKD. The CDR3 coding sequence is TGTGCCACCAGTGATCGGGAGGGGGTGCACTCCTACAATGAGCAGTTCTTC. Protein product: CATSDREGVHSYNEQFF.

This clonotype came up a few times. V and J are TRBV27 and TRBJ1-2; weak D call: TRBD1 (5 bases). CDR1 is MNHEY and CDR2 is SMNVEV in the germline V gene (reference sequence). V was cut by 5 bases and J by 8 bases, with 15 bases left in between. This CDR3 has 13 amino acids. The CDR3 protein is CASSPGPQAGYTF. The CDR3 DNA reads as TGTGCCAGCAGTCCGGGACCCCAAGCGGGCTACACCTTC.

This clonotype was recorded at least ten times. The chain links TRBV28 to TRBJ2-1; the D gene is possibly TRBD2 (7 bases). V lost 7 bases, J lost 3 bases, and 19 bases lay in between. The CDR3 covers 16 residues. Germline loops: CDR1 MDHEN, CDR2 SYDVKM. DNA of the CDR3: TGTGCCAGCATTTCCTCCGGGGGGCTCAACTACAATGAGCAGTTCTTC. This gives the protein CASISSGGLNYNEQFF.

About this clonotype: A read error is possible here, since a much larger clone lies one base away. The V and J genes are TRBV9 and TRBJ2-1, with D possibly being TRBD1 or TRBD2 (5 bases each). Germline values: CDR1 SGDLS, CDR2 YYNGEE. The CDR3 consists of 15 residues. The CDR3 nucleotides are TGTGCCAGCAGCGTAGCCGGGGCAGCTTACAATGACCAGTTCTTC. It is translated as CASSVAGAAYNDQFF.

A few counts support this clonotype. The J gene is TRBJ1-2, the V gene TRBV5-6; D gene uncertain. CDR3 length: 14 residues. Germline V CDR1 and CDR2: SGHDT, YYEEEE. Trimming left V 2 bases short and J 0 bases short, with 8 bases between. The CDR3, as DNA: TGTGCCAGCAGCTTCGGAGAGGCTAACTATGGCTACACCTTC. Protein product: CASSFGEANYGYTF.

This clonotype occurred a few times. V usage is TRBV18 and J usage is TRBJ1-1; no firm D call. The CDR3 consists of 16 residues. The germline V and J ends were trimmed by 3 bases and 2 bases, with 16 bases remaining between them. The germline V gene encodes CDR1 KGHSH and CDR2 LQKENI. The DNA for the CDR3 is TGTGCCAGCTCACCTAGGACTGCCGATGTTAACACTGAAGCTTTCTTT. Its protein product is CASSPRTADVNTEAFF.

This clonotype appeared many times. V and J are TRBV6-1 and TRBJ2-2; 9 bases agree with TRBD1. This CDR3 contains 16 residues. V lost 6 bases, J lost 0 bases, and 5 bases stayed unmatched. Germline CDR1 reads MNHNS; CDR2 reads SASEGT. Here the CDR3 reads CASRQTGGANTGELFF. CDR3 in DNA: TGTGCCAGCAGGCAAACAGGGGGCGCGAACACCGGGGAGCTGTTTTTT.

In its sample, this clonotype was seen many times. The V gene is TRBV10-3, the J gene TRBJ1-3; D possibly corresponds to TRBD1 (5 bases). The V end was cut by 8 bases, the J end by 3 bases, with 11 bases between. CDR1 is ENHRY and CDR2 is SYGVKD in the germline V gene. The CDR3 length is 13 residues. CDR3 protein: CAIGQGFGNTIYF. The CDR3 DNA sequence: TGTGCCATCGGCCAGGGATTTGGAAACACCATATATTTT.

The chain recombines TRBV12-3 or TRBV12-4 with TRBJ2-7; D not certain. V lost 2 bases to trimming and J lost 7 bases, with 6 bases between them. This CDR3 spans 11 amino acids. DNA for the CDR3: TGTGCCAGCAGTTTATTTAGTGAGCAGTACTTC. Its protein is CASSLFSEQYF.

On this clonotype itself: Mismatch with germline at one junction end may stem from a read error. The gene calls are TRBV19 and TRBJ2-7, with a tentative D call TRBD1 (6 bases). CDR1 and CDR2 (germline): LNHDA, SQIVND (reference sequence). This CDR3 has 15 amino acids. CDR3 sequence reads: CASKPAGQSSCEQYF. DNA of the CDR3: TGTGCCAGTAAGCCAGCAGGACAGTCCTCCTGCGAGCAGTACTTC. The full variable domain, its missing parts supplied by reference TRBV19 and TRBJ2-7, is DGGITQSPKYLFRKEGQNVTLSCEQNLNHDAMYWYRQDPGQGLRLIYYSQIVNDFQKGDIAEGYSVSREKKESFPLTVTSAQKNPTAFYLCASKPAGQSSCEQYFGPGTRLTVT.

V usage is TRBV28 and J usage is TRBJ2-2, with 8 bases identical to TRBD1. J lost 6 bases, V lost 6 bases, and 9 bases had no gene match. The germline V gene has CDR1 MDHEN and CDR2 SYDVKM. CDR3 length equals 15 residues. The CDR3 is CASREGGQGSGELFF. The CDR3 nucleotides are TGTGCCAGCAGGGAGGGAGGACAGGGATCCGGGGAGCTGTTTTTT.

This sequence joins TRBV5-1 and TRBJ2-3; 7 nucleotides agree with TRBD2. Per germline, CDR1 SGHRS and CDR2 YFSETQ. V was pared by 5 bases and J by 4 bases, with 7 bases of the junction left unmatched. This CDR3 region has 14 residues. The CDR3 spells CASRREGLADTQYF. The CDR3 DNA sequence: TGCGCCAGCAGGAGGGAGGGCCTCGCAGATACGCAGTATTTT.

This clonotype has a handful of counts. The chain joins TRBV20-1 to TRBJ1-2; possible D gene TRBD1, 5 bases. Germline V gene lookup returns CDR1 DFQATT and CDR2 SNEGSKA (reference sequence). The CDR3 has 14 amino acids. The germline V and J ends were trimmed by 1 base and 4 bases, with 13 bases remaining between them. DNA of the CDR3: TGCAGTGCTAGAGCCCGAACACAGGCCTATGGCTACACCTTC. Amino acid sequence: CSARARTQAYGYTF.

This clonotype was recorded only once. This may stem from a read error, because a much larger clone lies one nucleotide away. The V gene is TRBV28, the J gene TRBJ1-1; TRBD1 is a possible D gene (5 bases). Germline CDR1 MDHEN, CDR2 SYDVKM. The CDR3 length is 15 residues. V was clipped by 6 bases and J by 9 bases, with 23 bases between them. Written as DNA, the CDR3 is TGTGCCAGCAGGGCCCAGGGAAATGTTGGCCTGAAAGCTTTCTTT. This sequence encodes CASRAQGNVGLKAFF.

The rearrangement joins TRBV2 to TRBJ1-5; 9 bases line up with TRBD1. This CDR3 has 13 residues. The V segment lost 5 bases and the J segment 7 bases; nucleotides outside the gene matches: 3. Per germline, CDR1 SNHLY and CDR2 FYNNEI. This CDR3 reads CASSTGGWQPQHF. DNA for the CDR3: TGTGCCAGCAGTACAGGGGGCTGGCAGCCCCAGCATTTT.

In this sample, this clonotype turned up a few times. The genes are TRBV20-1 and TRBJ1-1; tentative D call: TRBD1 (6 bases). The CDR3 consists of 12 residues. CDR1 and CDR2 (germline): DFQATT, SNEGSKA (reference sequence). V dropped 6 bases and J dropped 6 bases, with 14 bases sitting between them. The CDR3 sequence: CSAKARTAEAFF. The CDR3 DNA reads TGCAGTGCAAAAGCCCGGACAGCTGAAGCTTTCTTT.

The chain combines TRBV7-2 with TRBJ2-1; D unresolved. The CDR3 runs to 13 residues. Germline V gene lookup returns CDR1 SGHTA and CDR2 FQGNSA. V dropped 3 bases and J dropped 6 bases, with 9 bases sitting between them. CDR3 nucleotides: TGTGCCAGCAGCTTGATGGTACCCAATGAGCAGTTCTTC. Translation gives CASSLMVPNEQFF.

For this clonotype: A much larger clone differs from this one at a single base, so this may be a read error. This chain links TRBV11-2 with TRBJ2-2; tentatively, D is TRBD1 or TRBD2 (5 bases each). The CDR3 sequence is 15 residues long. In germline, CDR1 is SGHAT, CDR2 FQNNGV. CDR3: CASSLEGVGTGELYF. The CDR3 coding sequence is TGTGCCAGCAGCTTAGAGGGGGTGGGAACCGGGGAGCTGTATTTT.

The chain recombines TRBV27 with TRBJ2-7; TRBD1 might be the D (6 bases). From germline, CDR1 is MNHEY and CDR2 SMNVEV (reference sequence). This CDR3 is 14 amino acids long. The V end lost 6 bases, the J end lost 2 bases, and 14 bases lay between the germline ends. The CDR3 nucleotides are TGTGCCAGCAGCCCGGGACACAGAACCTACGAGCAGTACTTC. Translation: CASSPGHRTYEQYF.

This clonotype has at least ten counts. The CDR3 spells CASSLLPGNQETQYF. DNA for the CDR3: TGCGCCAGCAGCCTCCTTCCCGGGAACCAAGAGACCCAGTACTTC. The V and J genes are TRBV5-1 and TRBJ2-5; D possibly corresponds to TRBD2 (5 bases). Trimming shortened V by 4 bases and J by 0 bases, and 13 bases separated the two germline ends. CDR1 is SGHRS and CDR2 is YFSETQ in the germline V gene. CDR3 length: 15 residues.

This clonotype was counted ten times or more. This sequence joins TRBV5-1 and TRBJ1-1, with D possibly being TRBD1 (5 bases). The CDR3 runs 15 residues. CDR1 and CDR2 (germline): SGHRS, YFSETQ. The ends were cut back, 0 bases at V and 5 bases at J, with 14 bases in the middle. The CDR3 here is CASSLEIPGETEAFF. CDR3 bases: TGCGCCAGCAGCTTGGAGATTCCGGGGGAAACTGAAGCTTTCTTT. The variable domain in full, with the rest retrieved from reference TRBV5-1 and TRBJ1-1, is KAGVTQTPRYLIKTRGQQVTLSCSPISGHRSVSWYQQTPGQGLQFLFEYFSETQRNKGNFPGRFSGRQFSNSRSEMNVSTLELGDSALYLCASSLEIPGETEAFFGQGTRLTVV.

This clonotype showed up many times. CDR3 region: CASSFDSGYTGELFF. The CDR3 DNA follows: TGCGCCAGCAGCTTCGACAGCGGCTATACCGGGGAGCTGTTTTTT. The chain couples TRBV5-1 to TRBJ2-2; D may match TRBD1 or TRBD2 (5 bases each). The CDR3 is 15 residues long. The V end was cut by 2 bases, the J end by 5 bases, with 13 bases between. Germline loops: CDR1 SGHRS, CDR2 YFSETQ.

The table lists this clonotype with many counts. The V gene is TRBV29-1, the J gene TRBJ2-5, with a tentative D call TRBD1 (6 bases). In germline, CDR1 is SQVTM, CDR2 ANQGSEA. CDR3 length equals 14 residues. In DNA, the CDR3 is TGCAGAGAAACAGGGAGACGGAGTAAAGAGACCCAGTACTTC. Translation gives CRETGRRSKETQYF. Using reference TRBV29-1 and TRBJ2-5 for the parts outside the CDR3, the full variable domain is SAVISQKPSRDICQRGTSLTIQCQVDSQVTMMFWYRQQPGQSLTLIATANQGSEATYESGFVIDKFPISRPNLTFSTLTVSNMSPEDSSIYLCRETGRRSKETQYFGPGTRLLVL.

The CDR3 protein is CATSRAGENYEQYF. CDR3 bases: TGTGCCACCAGCAGGGCAGGGGAAAACTACGAGCAGTACTTC. J is TRBJ2-7 and V is TRBV15; possible D gene TRBD1, 6 bases. The V gene's germline CDR1 is LNHNV and CDR2 YYDKDF (reference sequence). The V gene lost 3 bases and the J gene lost 3 bases, with 12 bases spanning the gap. CDR3 length: 14 residues.

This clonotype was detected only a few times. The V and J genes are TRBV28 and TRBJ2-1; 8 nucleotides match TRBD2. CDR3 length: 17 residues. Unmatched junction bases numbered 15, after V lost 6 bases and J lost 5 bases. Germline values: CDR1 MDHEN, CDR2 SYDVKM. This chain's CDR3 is CASSTPGRGGLNNEQFF. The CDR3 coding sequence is TGTGCCAGCAGCACCCCCGGTCGGGGGGGCCTAAACAATGAGCAGTTCTTC.

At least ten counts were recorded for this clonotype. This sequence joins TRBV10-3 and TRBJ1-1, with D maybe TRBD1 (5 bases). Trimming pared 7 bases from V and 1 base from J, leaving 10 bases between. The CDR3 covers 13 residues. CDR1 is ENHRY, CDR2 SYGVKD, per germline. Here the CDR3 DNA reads TGTGCCATCACGAGGGACCAGAACACTGAAGCTTTCTTT. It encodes CAITRDQNTEAFF.

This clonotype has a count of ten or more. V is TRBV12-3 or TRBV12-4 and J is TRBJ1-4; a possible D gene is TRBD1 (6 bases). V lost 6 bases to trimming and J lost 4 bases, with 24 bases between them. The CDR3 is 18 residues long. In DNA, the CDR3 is TGTGCCAGCAGACGGGACATTAAGTCTTCGGGGCTTAATGAAAAACTGTTTTTT. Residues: CASRRDIKSSGLNEKLFF.

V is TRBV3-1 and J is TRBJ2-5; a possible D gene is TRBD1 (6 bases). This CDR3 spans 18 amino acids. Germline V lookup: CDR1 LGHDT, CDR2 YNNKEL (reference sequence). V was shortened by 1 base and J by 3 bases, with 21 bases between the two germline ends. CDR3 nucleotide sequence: TGTGCCAGCAGCCAAGGACCGACAGGCGTCCCCCATGAAGAGACCCAGTACTTC. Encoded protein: CASSQGPTGVPHEETQYF.

The CDR3 DNA is TGTGCCTGGGGGGACGGTAGCAATCAGCCCCAGCATTTT. As protein: CAWGDGSNQPQHF. The chain recombines TRBV30 with TRBJ1-5, with D maybe TRBD1 (5 bases). Germline CDR1 reads GTSNPN; CDR2 reads SVGIG (reference sequence). The CDR3 has 13 amino acids. The V and J ends lost 5 bases and 0 bases respectively, with 8 bases between them.